This T cell receptor (beta chain) was identified during a study of shared clonotypes between healthy human individuals. Measured with immunoSEQ multiplex PCR; TCRdb has only the in-frame clones, and not every one. Here the sample spans a few million clones, about 94% being singletons. In its sample, this clone was seen once. Germline CDR1 reads MNHNS; CDR2 reads SASEGT. The CDR3 sequence is 15 residues long. The ends were cut back, 3 bases at V and 2 bases at J, with 14 bases in the middle. Naive CD8 cells lacked CD45RO and underwent positive selection for CCR7, leaving out terminally differentiated effector memory CD45RA+ cells.

The receptor comes from a man between 18 and 35 years old in good health. Some clones in this sample may be carry-over from other donors' samples. The sample taken for sequencing was naive CD8+ T cells from PBMCs. The V gene is TRBV6-1, the J gene TRBJ2-7, with a tentative D call TRBD1 (6 bases). CDR3: CASSERSRGPYEQYF. CDR3 DNA sequence: TGTGCCAGCAGTGAGAGAAGCAGGGGTCCCTACGAGCAGTACTTC.